Here is one T cell receptor (beta chain) with its context. Its antigen is not identified. The CDR3 sequence is 15 residues long. Trimming removed 5 bases at V and 2 bases at J, with 14 bases between. Germline CDR1 is MNHNS and CDR2 is SASEGT. Clones were read by immunoSEQ multiplex PCR, and TCRdb kept only the in-frame ones, dropping some. The sample lists 140,000 or so clones; roughly nine tenths were seen once. From the 120-subject validation cohort, which was separate from the approximately 720-subject first cohort, the donors were drawn. This record comes from a study of cytomegalovirus exposure and HLA in healthy donors. Findings of the study overall: Through in vitro validation, three CMV-associated chains were shown to be specific for CMV antigens. Most TCR sequences proved rare, with some public TCRs found in many donors. Among TCR beta chains, those listed as cytomegalovirus-associated numbered 164.

The source is a man aged 18 to 29 in good health and CMV-seronegative. V and J are TRBV6-1 and TRBJ2-3; no definite D call. The source material was PBMCs. The chain's CDR3 is CASSLRTVPTDTQYF. The CDR3 DNA reads as TGTGCCAGCAGTCTAAGAACCGTACCCACAGATACGCAGTATTTT.